One and the same sample provided the 21 T cell receptor beta chains below, sequenced in a study of control samples from healthy donors and cancer patients. Sequencing used immunoSEQ multiplex PCR; TCRdb keeps in-frame clones, though not all of them. This table has about 130,000 clones, around 92% appearing once. Material for sequencing was blood. The receptors stem from a woman aged 45-60 years in good health.

The chain combines TRBV7-8 with TRBJ2-7; D call uncertain. CDR3 length: 14 amino acids. V was cut by 0 bases and J by 5 bases, with 11 bases left in between. Germline CDR1 SGHVS, CDR2 FQNEAQ. DNA of the CDR3: TGTGCCAGCAGCTTAGCGCTGACCGATCACGAGCAGTACTTC. Residues: CASSLALTDHEQYF.

This chain connects TRBV7-9 to TRBJ2-3; 8 bases line up with TRBD2. The CDR3 spans 16 residues. Germline CDR1 and CDR2: SEHNR and FQNEAQ (reference sequence). The V and J ends lost 5 bases and 1 base, in that order; junction bases with no gene match: 8. CDR3 sequence: CASSAIWRGGTDTQYF. CDR3 bases: TGTGCCAGCAGCGCCATTTGGCGGGGGGGCACAGATACGCAGTATTTT.

The chain couples TRBV5-6 to TRBJ1-2; D gene unclear. Trimming took 4 bases from V and 4 from J, leaving 8 bases between them. CDR3 size: 12 residues. The V gene's germline CDR1 is SGHDT and CDR2 YYEEEE. CDR3 sequence: CASSGVSYGYTF. The DNA of the CDR3 is TGTGCCAGCAGCGGCGTGTCCTATGGCTACACCTTC.

The chain has TRBV3-1 (or the pseudogene TRBV3-2) and TRBJ2-3, with a possible D match to TRBD2 (6 bases). The CDR3 spans 15 residues. Trimming left V 0 bases short and J 8 bases short, with 15 bases between. Germline values: CDR1 LGHDT, CDR2 YNNKEL (reference sequence). The DNA of the CDR3 is TGTGCCAGCAGCCAAGAGGGCGGGGCCGGAGGTACGCAGTATTTT. This gives the protein CASSQEGGAGGTQYF.

The chain uses TRBV2 and TRBJ2-7; D is uncertain. The CDR3 extends over 13 amino acids. Deletions cut 5 bases from V and 2 bases from J, with 10 bases between. Germline CDR1 is SNHLY and CDR2 is FYNNEI. CDR3 nucleotides: TGTGCCAGCAGTATTGACGGAACCTACGAGCAGTACTTC. Protein product: CASSIDGTYEQYF.

The chain is built from TRBV30 and TRBJ1-1; D uncertain. The V and J ends lost 4 bases and 0 bases respectively, with 15 bases between them. The CDR3 extends over 15 amino acids. Germline-derived CDR1 and CDR2 are GTSNPN and SVGIG (reference sequence). This CDR3 is CAWKYLFPLNTEAFF. The CDR3 DNA is TGTGCCTGGAAATACCTTTTCCCCTTGAACACTGAAGCTTTCTTT.

V and J are TRBV29-1 and TRBJ1-6; maybe TRBD1 (6 bases). V dropped 4 bases and J dropped 9 bases, with 19 bases sitting between them. Germline assignment: CDR1 SQVTM and CDR2 ANQGSEA. The CDR3 spans 15 residues. DNA of the CDR3: TGCAGCGTTGCACTCCCGCGGGGGCGGATTTCACCCCTCCACTTT. Protein: CSVALPRGRISPLHF.

V and J are TRBV5-4 and TRBJ2-3; D may be TRBD1 or TRBD2 (5 bases each). The V gene lost 0 bases and the J gene lost 2 bases, with 10 bases spanning the gap. This CDR3 is 15 amino acids long. Germline CDR1 reads SGHNT; CDR2 reads YYREEE (reference sequence). CDR3 nucleotides: TGTGCCAGCAGCTTGGGAGGGACCTACACAGATACGCAGTATTTT. This sequence encodes CASSLGGTYTDTQYF.

The chain uses TRBV14 and TRBJ2-7; D ambiguous. V was pared by 4 bases and J by 2 bases, with 12 bases between. In germline, CDR1 is SGHDN, CDR2 FVKESK. The CDR3 has 14 residues. CDR3 protein: CASSPQILPYEQYF. The CDR3 nucleotides read TGTGCCAGCAGCCCACAGATCCTACCCTACGAGCAGTACTTC.

DNA of the CDR3: TGTGCCAGCAGCCGACACGGGGAGGATGAGCAGTTCTTC. Protein sequence: CASSRHGEDEQFF. V is TRBV2 and J is TRBJ2-1; D perhaps matches TRBD2 (6 bases). The CDR3 length is 13 residues. Germline V CDR1 and CDR2: SNHLY, FYNNEI. Trimming pared 6 bases from V and 8 bases from J, leaving 14 bases between.

CDR3 sequence reads: CASKPGANVLTF. The DNA of the CDR3 is TGTGCCAGCAAACCTGGGGCCAACGTCCTGACTTTC. The V call is TRBV2, the J call TRBJ2-6; D call uncertain. The ends were cut back, 7 bases at V and 2 bases at J, with 3 bases in the middle. The germline V gene has CDR1 SNHLY and CDR2 FYNNEI. The CDR3 sequence is 12 residues long.

The chain's CDR3 is CAWSVMGSSTDTQYF. The CDR3 DNA is TGTGCCTGGAGTGTTATGGGATCTAGCACAGATACGCAGTATTTT. This sequence joins TRBV30 and TRBJ2-3; D unclear. Germline-derived CDR1 and CDR2 are GTSNPN and SVGIG (reference sequence). V dropped 0 bases and J dropped 0 bases, with 10 bases sitting between them. This CDR3 is 15 amino acids long.

The CDR3 DNA sequence: TGCAGCGTTGAAGCCCCGGGACGTAAAAGGGACGGGGAGCTGTTTTTT. Translating gives CSVEAPGRKRDGELFF. This rearrangement joins TRBV29-1 to TRBJ2-2; the D call may be TRBD1 or TRBD2 (5 bases each). Germline CDR1 and CDR2: SQVTM and ANQGSEA. CDR3 length equals 16 residues. V was shortened by 1 base and J by 7 bases, with 19 bases between the two germline ends.

This clone was detected only once. This chain links TRBV7-8 with TRBJ2-7, with D perhaps matching TRBD2 (6 bases). Germline V gene sequence: CDR1 SGHVS, CDR2 FQNEAQ. The CDR3 is made up of 15 amino acids. V lost 7 bases to trimming and J lost 4 bases, with 20 bases between them. The CDR3 nucleotides are TGTGCCAGCAAACTTTTTGGAGGGAGTCAATACGAGCAGTACTTC. This gives the protein CASKLFGGSQYEQYF.

J is TRBJ1-2 and V is TRBV28; 9 bases are a match to TRBD1. Germline V gene sequence: CDR1 MDHEN, CDR2 SYDVKM. CDR3 size: 16 residues. Germline trimming cut 4 bases from V and 1 base from J; bases unmatched to any gene: 7. The CDR3 DNA reads as TGTGCCAGCAGTTCCCTGGACAGGGGACTTAACTATGGCTACACCTTC. Amino acid sequence: CASSSLDRGLNYGYTF.

The chain employs TRBV19 and TRBJ1-1; 10 bases map to TRBD1. Germline CDR1 reads LNHDA; CDR2 reads SQIVND (reference sequence). The CDR3 runs 16 residues. Unmatched junction bases numbered 14, after V lost 6 bases and J lost 7 bases. The CDR3 loop reads CASSLRTGGKILEAFF. CDR3 DNA sequence: TGTGCCAGTAGCCTCCGGACAGGGGGAAAGATTCTTGAAGCTTTCTTT. Combining the CDR3 with reference TRBV19 and TRBJ1-1 gives the whole variable domain DGGITQSPKYLFRKEGQNVTLSCEQNLNHDAMYWYRQDPGQGLRLIYYSQIVNDFQKGDIAEGYSVSREKKESFPLTVTSAQKNPTAFYLCASSLRTGGKILEAFFGQGTRLTVV.

In DNA, the CDR3 is TGTGCCAGCAGCCAAGATTCACACAGAGCAGATACGCAGTATTTT. Its protein is CASSQDSHRADTQYF. The chain combines TRBV3-1 (or the pseudogene TRBV3-2) with TRBJ2-3, with unresolved D. Germline V lookup: CDR1 LGHDT, CDR2 YNNKEL (reference sequence). CDR3 size: 15 residues. Trimming removed 0 bases from V and 4 bases from J, with 11 bases in between.

This rearrangement joins TRBV9 to TRBJ1-6, with D possibly TRBD1 on 5 matching bases. The CDR3 consists of 13 residues. CDR1 SGDLS and CDR2 YYNGEE come from the germline V gene. V gave up 0 bases and J gave up 9 bases, with 7 bases separating them. The CDR3 loop is CASSVEGASPLHF. In DNA form, the CDR3 reads TGTGCCAGCAGCGTAGAAGGGGCTTCACCCCTCCACTTT.

The chain couples TRBV29-1 to TRBJ2-3; 7 bases are shared with TRBD2. Germline V gene sequence: CDR1 SQVTM, CDR2 ANQGSEA. The V gene end was trimmed by 5 bases and the J gene end by 3 bases; junction bases not matched to a gene: 5. The CDR3 extends over 13 amino acids. This chain's CDR3 is CSVTGRRTDTQYF. CDR3 DNA: TGCAGCGTTACCGGGAGGAGGACAGATACGCAGTATTTT.

To note about this clone: This CDR3 is also generated by other DNA sequences in the sample. The gene calls are TRBV2 and TRBJ1-5; 8 bases match TRBD1. J lost 4 bases, V lost 4 bases, and 3 bases had no gene match. The V gene's germline CDR1 is SNHLY and CDR2 FYNNEI. The length of the CDR3 is 14 residues. CDR3 in DNA: TGTGCCAGCAGTGGCGGACAGGGAAATCAGCCCCAGCATTTT. Encoded protein: CASSGGQGNQPQHF.

V and J are TRBV24-1 and TRBJ2-3; no definite D call. From germline, CDR1 is KGHDR and CDR2 SFDVKD. The CDR3 covers 14 residues. V lost 3 bases to trimming and J lost 5 bases, with 11 bases between them. CDR3 DNA: TGTGCCACCAGTGATGGCCAGGTGGGAGATACGCAGTATTTT. It encodes CATSDGQVGDTQYF.